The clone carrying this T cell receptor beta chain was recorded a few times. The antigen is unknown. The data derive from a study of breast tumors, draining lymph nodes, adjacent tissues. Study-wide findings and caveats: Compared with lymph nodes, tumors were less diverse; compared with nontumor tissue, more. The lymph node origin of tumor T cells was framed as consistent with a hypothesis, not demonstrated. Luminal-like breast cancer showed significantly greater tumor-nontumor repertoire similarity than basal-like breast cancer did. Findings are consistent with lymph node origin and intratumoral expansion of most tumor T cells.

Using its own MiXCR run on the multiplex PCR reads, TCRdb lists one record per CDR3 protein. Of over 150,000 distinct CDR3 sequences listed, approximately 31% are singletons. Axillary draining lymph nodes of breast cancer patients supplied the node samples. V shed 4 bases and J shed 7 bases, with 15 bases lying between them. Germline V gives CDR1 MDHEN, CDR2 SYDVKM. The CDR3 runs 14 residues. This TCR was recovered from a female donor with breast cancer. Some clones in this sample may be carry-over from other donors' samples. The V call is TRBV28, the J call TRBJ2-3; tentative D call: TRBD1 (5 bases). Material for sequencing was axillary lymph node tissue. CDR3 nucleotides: TGTGCCAGCAGTTGGGGCGAGCCCCTAAATACGCAGTATTTT. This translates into CASSWGEPLNTQYF.